A selection of T cell receptor beta chains follows, all from one sample in a study of CD8 T cells in acute hepatitis C reinfection. The table came from immunoSEQ multiplex PCR; TCRdb's copy has only in-frame clones and leaves some out. The table includes about 38,000 clones, 80% to 90% detected once. Sequenced input: naive CD8+ T cells from PBMCs. The receptor source for this set is a man aged 25 to 40 with chronic hepatitis C. The CDR3 runs from the conserved cysteine through the conserved F or W. The order of the fields is J gene, V gene, CDR3 protein.

j_gene: TRBJ2-1; v_gene: TRBV27; CDR3aa: CASSLTGDEQFF
j_gene: TRBJ2-7; v_gene: TRBV14; CDR3aa: CASSQGRTGLSSYEQYF
j_gene: TRBJ2-7; v_gene: TRBV4-2; CDR3aa: CASSHASEQYF
j_gene: TRBJ2-1; v_gene: TRBV19; CDR3aa: CASTHGGSYNEQFF
j_gene: TRBJ2-1; v_gene: TRBV13; CDR3aa: CASSFRTGGAMDEQFF
j_gene: TRBJ1-2; v_gene: TRBV30; CDR3aa: CAWVLQGLYNYGYTF
j_gene: TRBJ2-7; v_gene: TRBV6-1; CDR3aa: CATGQGYEQYF
j_gene: TRBJ2-7; v_gene: TRBV27; CDR3aa: CASRDGSYEQYF
j_gene: TRBJ1-5; v_gene: TRBV14; CDR3aa: CASSQGGRQPQHF
j_gene: TRBJ1-1; v_gene: TRBV29-1; CDR3aa: CSAGGQGNTEAFF
j_gene: TRBJ1-5; v_gene: TRBV2; CDR3aa: CASRDPSNQPQHF
j_gene: TRBJ1-2; v_gene: TRBV6-5; CDR3aa: CASSYSDSGGDGYTF
j_gene: TRBJ2-1; v_gene: TRBV27; CDR3aa: CASSYTGTGAYNEQFF
j_gene: TRBJ1-2; v_gene: TRBV2; CDR3aa: CASSEAGGAPFYGYTF
j_gene: TRBJ2-5; v_gene: TRBV11-2; CDR3aa: CASSLLWAPRETQYF
j_gene: TRBJ2-6; v_gene: TRBV18; CDR3aa: CASSPRGPSGANVLTF
j_gene: TRBJ2-3; v_gene: TRBV4-1; CDR3aa: CASSQPPGDLNTDTQYF
j_gene: TRBJ2-1; v_gene: TRBV7-9; CDR3aa: CASSLAGGHEQFF
j_gene: TRBJ2-1; v_gene: TRBV7-6; CDR3aa: CASSLALPGQLSYNEQFF
j_gene: TRBJ1-1; v_gene: TRBV19; CDR3aa: CASSPLPGEVNTEAFF
j_gene: TRBJ2-1; v_gene: TRBV7-8; CDR3aa: CASSLAGLGRYNEQFF
j_gene: TRBJ1-1; v_gene: TRBV19; CDR3aa: CASRGPDRNTEAFF
j_gene: TRBJ2-7; v_gene: TRBV28; CDR3aa: CASSLAAGVYEQYF
j_gene: TRBJ2-7; v_gene: TRBV19; CDR3aa: CASSSGEHSYEQYF
j_gene: TRBJ1-5; v_gene: TRBV7-6; CDR3aa: CASSLDSGLNQPQHF
j_gene: TRBJ1-4; v_gene: TRBV27; CDR3aa: CASSLGTGLREKLFF
j_gene: TRBJ2-1; v_gene: TRBV4-2; CDR3aa: CASSQAFGGEQFF
j_gene: TRBJ2-3; v_gene: TRBV7-9; CDR3aa: CASSLFVDTQYF
j_gene: TRBJ2-1; v_gene: TRBV5-1; CDR3aa: CASSDPGQGYNEQFF
j_gene: TRBJ2-7; v_gene: TRBV27; CDR3aa: CASSPHLRSGEQYF
j_gene: TRBJ2-1; v_gene: TRBV7-9; CDR3aa: CASSSGLAGGPSYNEQFF
j_gene: TRBJ1-2; v_gene: TRBV19; CDR3aa: CASSTRDRKDGYTF
j_gene: TRBJ2-7; v_gene: TRBV7-9; CDR3aa: CASSLLEPGQGSYEQYF
j_gene: TRBJ1-3; v_gene: TRBV7-2; CDR3aa: CASRRTPGGEYTIYF
j_gene: TRBJ2-7; v_gene: TRBV5-8; CDR3aa: CASSPGAQGRNEQYF